Listed below are T cell receptor beta chains from one sample, sequenced in a study of cytomegalovirus exposure and HLA in healthy donors. TCRdb keeps only in-frame clones here, not all; method: immunoSEQ multiplex PCR. The data show 120,000 to 150,000 clones, roughly 79% seen once. Material for sequencing was PBMCs. The source of these receptors is a middle-aged woman in good health and CMV-seropositive. The CDR3 runs from the conserved cysteine through the conserved F or W. A D gene is named only where the DNA matches it firmly. Not all rows give a size; the values are once, few, many and, for expanded clones, a class.

CDR3nt: TGTGCCAGCAGCATACAGGGGGCGGGGGGCTACACCTTC; CDR3aa: CASSIQGAGGYTF; abundance: .; v_gene: TRBV5-4; len: 13; j_gene: TRBJ1-2; d_gene: TRBD1
CDR3nt: TGTGCCAGCAGCTCCACAGGGGTCACCCAAGAGACCCAGTACTTC; CDR3aa: CASSSTGVTQETQYF; abundance: once; v_gene: TRBV11-2; len: 15; j_gene: TRBJ2-5; d_gene: TRBD1
CDR3nt: TGTGCCTGGAGTGTGTGGGGGACAGGGGTTAACGAGCAGTACTTC; CDR3aa: CAWSVWGTGVNEQYF; abundance: .; v_gene: TRBV30; len: 15; j_gene: TRBJ2-7; d_gene: TRBD1
CDR3nt: TGTGCCAGCAGTGTCCTGGGGACAGGGGGCAGTGAAAAACTGTTTTTT; CDR3aa: CASSVLGTGGSEKLFF; abundance: once; v_gene: TRBV6-1; len: 16; j_gene: TRBJ1-4; d_gene: TRBD1
CDR3nt: TGTGCCAGCAGCTTACAAGGGGGAGGCACAGATACGCAGTATTTT; CDR3aa: CASSLQGGGTDTQYF; abundance: .; v_gene: TRBV7-3; len: 15; j_gene: TRBJ2-3; d_gene: .
CDR3nt: TGTGCCAGTAGTATGGGGGGGGCTTGGGAGCAGTACTTC; CDR3aa: CASSMGGAWEQYF; abundance: once; v_gene: TRBV19; len: 13; j_gene: TRBJ2-7; d_gene: .
CDR3nt: TGCGCCAGCAGCTTGACAGGAATACTAGAGACCCAGTACTTC; CDR3aa: CASSLTGILETQYF; abundance: .; v_gene: TRBV5-1; len: 14; j_gene: TRBJ2-5; d_gene: .
CDR3nt: TGTGCCAGTAGTACCGGACTAGCGGGGGGCCGTCGGTACGAGCAGTACTTC; CDR3aa: CASSTGLAGGRRYEQYF; abundance: .; v_gene: TRBV19; len: 17; j_gene: TRBJ2-7; d_gene: TRBD2
CDR3nt: TGTGCCAGCAGTGACCCCGACAGGGACACTGAAGCTTTCTTT; CDR3aa: CASSDPDRDTEAFF; abundance: .; v_gene: TRBV25-1; len: 14; j_gene: TRBJ1-1; d_gene: TRBD1
CDR3nt: TGTGCCAGCAGTGAATCGGCAGGGGCTTGGGGCTACACCTTC; CDR3aa: CASSESAGAWGYTF; abundance: .; v_gene: TRBV6-1; len: 14; j_gene: TRBJ1-2; d_gene: .
CDR3nt: TGTGCCAGCACCTCCTCGGGAGGAGGATACGAGCAGTACTTC; CDR3aa: CASTSSGGGYEQYF; abundance: few; v_gene: TRBV5-6; len: 14; j_gene: TRBJ2-7; d_gene: TRBD2
CDR3nt: TGCACCAGCAGCCGGCTAGCGGGGGGGCCGGGTTACGAGCAGTACTTC; CDR3aa: CTSSRLAGGPGYEQYF; abundance: few; v_gene: TRBV1; len: 16; j_gene: TRBJ2-7; d_gene: .
CDR3nt: TGTGCCAGCAGTGAACAACAGGGCAACACTGAAGCTTTCTTT; CDR3aa: CASSEQQGNTEAFF; abundance: .; v_gene: TRBV6-1; len: 14; j_gene: TRBJ1-1; d_gene: .
CDR3nt: TGCAGTGCCCTACCCAGCGGGGGAGCTTTCTTT; CDR3aa: CSALPSGGAFF; abundance: once; v_gene: TRBV20-1; len: 11; j_gene: TRBJ1-1; d_gene: .
CDR3nt: TGTGCCAGCAGCTTAGTTGGAGGGGTTAGCGACGAGCAGTACTTC; CDR3aa: CASSLVGGVSDEQYF; abundance: .; v_gene: TRBV7-2; len: 15; j_gene: TRBJ2-7; d_gene: .
CDR3nt: TGTGCCAGCAGCTCCTCCGGAGATACGCAGTATTTT; CDR3aa: CASSSSGDTQYF; abundance: .; v_gene: TRBV7-3; len: 12; j_gene: TRBJ2-3; d_gene: .
CDR3nt: TGTGCCAGCAGCCCCCAGGGAATTTCCTACAATGAGCAGTTCTTC; CDR3aa: CASSPQGISYNEQFF; abundance: .; v_gene: TRBV7-9; len: 15; j_gene: TRBJ2-1; d_gene: .
CDR3nt: TGTGCCAGCAGCCCACTGGGCGGGGGGGCACCAGATACGCAGTATTTT; CDR3aa: CASSPLGGGAPDTQYF; abundance: .; v_gene: TRBV9; len: 16; j_gene: TRBJ2-3; d_gene: TRBD2
CDR3nt: TGTGCCAGCAGCCCAGGGGCTAGCGGGGGGGCGAAGGATACGCAGTATTTT; CDR3aa: CASSPGASGGAKDTQYF; abundance: .; v_gene: TRBV7-6; len: 17; j_gene: TRBJ2-3; d_gene: TRBD2
CDR3nt: TGCAGTGCAAACAGGGGAGATGAGCAGTTCTTC; CDR3aa: CSANRGDEQFF; abundance: .; v_gene: TRBV20-1; len: 11; j_gene: TRBJ2-1; d_gene: TRBD1
CDR3nt: TGTGCCAGCAGCTGGACAGAGGATCAGCCCCAGCATTTT; CDR3aa: CASSWTEDQPQHF; abundance: few; v_gene: TRBV2; len: 13; j_gene: TRBJ1-5; d_gene: .
CDR3nt: TGTGCCAGCAGGGTCAACTCGGGGGGCACAGAGACCCAGTACTTC; CDR3aa: CASRVNSGGTETQYF; abundance: .; v_gene: TRBV2; len: 15; j_gene: TRBJ2-5; d_gene: .
CDR3nt: TGTGCCAGCAGCGCGACGGGGGGGCCGTATGAGCAGTTCTTC; CDR3aa: CASSATGGPYEQFF; abundance: few; v_gene: TRBV7-3; len: 14; j_gene: TRBJ2-1; d_gene: TRBD2
CDR3nt: TGCGCCAGCAGCCAACGGACTAGATGGGACTCCTACAATGAGCAGTTCTTC; CDR3aa: CASSQRTRWDSYNEQFF; abundance: .; v_gene: TRBV5-1; len: 17; j_gene: TRBJ2-1; d_gene: TRBD2
CDR3nt: TGTGCCTGGAGTGGGGGCGGGGGGCAGAACACCGGGGAGCTGTTTTTT; CDR3aa: CAWSGGGGQNTGELFF; abundance: .; v_gene: TRBV30; len: 16; j_gene: TRBJ2-2; d_gene: TRBD2
CDR3nt: TGTGCCAGCAGCCCGCAAGGCGTGAGCGCCGGGGAGCTGTTTTTT; CDR3aa: CASSPQGVSAGELFF; abundance: .; v_gene: TRBV5-4; len: 15; j_gene: TRBJ2-2; d_gene: .
CDR3nt: TGTGCCAGCAGCCGGACAGGGGAGGGAAAACTGTTTTTT; CDR3aa: CASSRTGEGKLFF; abundance: few; v_gene: TRBV11-3; len: 13; j_gene: TRBJ1-4; d_gene: TRBD1
CDR3nt: TGTGCCAGCAGGGGGGGGCAGGGCGCACCCCTCCACTTT; CDR3aa: CASRGGQGAPLHF; abundance: .; v_gene: TRBV7-2; len: 13; j_gene: TRBJ1-6; d_gene: .
CDR3nt: TGTGCCAGCAGTTTTGAGACAGGGGAGGAGCAGTTCTTC; CDR3aa: CASSFETGEEQFF; abundance: few; v_gene: TRBV5-4; len: 13; j_gene: TRBJ2-1; d_gene: TRBD1
CDR3nt: TGTGCCAGCATTGGGGCCGGTGGGGAGCTGTTTTTT; CDR3aa: CASIGAGGELFF; abundance: .; v_gene: TRBV6-1; len: 12; j_gene: TRBJ2-2; d_gene: .
CDR3nt: TGTGCCAGCAGCCCCAGACTAGCGGGGGGGAATGAGCAGTTCTTC; CDR3aa: CASSPRLAGGNEQFF; abundance: .; v_gene: TRBV7-2; len: 15; j_gene: TRBJ2-1; d_gene: TRBD2
CDR3nt: TGTGCCAGTAGTCCGGACAGGGTTGACTATGGCTACACCTTC; CDR3aa: CASSPDRVDYGYTF; abundance: .; v_gene: TRBV19; len: 14; j_gene: TRBJ1-2; d_gene: TRBD1
CDR3nt: TGTGCCAGCAGTTACTCGAACGGGGGGCAGCCCCAGCATTTT; CDR3aa: CASSYSNGGQPQHF; abundance: .; v_gene: TRBV6-6; len: 14; j_gene: TRBJ1-5; d_gene: .
CDR3nt: TGTGCCAGCAGCTTAGGTGGGGGGGCGAATGAGCAGTTCTTC; CDR3aa: CASSLGGGANEQFF; abundance: .; v_gene: TRBV11-2; len: 14; j_gene: TRBJ2-1; d_gene: .
CDR3nt: TGCGCCAGCAGCCTCCGACTAGCGGGGGTCCTACAAGAGACCCAGTACTTC; CDR3aa: CASSLRLAGVLQETQYF; abundance: .; v_gene: TRBV4-1; len: 17; j_gene: TRBJ2-5; d_gene: TRBD2
CDR3nt: TGTGCCAGCTCGCAGAGCGGGGGGGCTTCCTACGAGCAGTACTTC; CDR3aa: CASSQSGGASYEQYF; abundance: .; v_gene: TRBV18; len: 15; j_gene: TRBJ2-7; d_gene: TRBD2
CDR3nt: TGTGCCAGCAGCCCAGGGACTAGCGGGGACACGTACCAAGAGACCCAGTACTTC; CDR3aa: CASSPGTSGDTYQETQYF; abundance: .; v_gene: TRBV7-9; len: 18; j_gene: TRBJ2-5; d_gene: TRBD2
CDR3nt: TGTGCCAGCAGCGAACAGGACTATAATTCACCCCTCCACTTT; CDR3aa: CASSEQDYNSPLHF; abundance: few; v_gene: TRBV28; len: 14; j_gene: TRBJ1-6; d_gene: .
CDR3nt: TGCGCCAGCAGCCACTTTTGGGCCGCCCCAGATACGCAGTATTTT; CDR3aa: CASSHFWAAPDTQYF; abundance: .; v_gene: TRBV4-1; len: 15; j_gene: TRBJ2-3; d_gene: .
CDR3nt: TGTGCCAGCAGCTTGGACAGTCAAGAGACCCAGTACTTC; CDR3aa: CASSLDSQETQYF; abundance: .; v_gene: TRBV5-4; len: 13; j_gene: TRBJ2-5; d_gene: .